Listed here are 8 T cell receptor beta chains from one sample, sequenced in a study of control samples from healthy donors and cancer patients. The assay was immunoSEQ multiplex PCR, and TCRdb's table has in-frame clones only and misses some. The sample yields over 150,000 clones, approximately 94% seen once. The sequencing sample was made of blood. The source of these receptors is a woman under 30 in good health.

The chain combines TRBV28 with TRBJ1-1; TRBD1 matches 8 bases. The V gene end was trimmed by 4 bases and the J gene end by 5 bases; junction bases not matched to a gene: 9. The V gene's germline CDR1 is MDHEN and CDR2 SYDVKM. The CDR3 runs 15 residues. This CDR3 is CASSSWTGWGTEAFF. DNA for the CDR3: TGTGCCAGCAGTTCTTGGACAGGGTGGGGGACTGAAGCTTTCTTT.

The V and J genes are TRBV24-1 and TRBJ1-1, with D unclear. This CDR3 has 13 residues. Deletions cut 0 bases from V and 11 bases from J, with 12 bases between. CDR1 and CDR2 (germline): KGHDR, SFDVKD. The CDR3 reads CATSDLLSEVAFF. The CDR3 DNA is TGTGCCACCAGTGATTTGCTCAGCGAAGTGGCTTTCTTT.

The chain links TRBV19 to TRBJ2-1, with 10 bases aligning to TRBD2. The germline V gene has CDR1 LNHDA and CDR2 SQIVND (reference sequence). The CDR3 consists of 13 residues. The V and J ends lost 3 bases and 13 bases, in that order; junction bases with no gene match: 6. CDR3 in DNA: TGTGCCAGTAGTATCTCAGCGGGAGGGCCACAGTTCTTC. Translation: CASSISAGGPQFF.

CDR3 nucleotide sequence: TGTGCCACCAGCGAAGGGATAAGCAATCAGCCCCAGCATTTT. Translated: CATSEGISNQPQHF. The J gene is TRBJ1-5, the V gene TRBV15; D remains ambiguous. V was clipped by 5 bases and J by 1 base, with 9 bases between them. Germline assignment: CDR1 LNHNV and CDR2 YYDKDF (reference sequence). The CDR3 has 14 amino acids.

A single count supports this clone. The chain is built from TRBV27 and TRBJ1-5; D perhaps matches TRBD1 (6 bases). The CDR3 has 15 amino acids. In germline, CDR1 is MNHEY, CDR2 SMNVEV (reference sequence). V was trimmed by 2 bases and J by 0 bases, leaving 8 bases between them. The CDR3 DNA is TGTGCCAGCAGTTTACAGGGGAATAGCAATCAGCCCCAGCATTTT. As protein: CASSLQGNSNQPQHF.

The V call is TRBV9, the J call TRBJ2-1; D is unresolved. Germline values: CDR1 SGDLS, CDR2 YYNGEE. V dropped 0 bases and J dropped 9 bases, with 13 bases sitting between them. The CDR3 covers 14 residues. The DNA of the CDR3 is TGTGCCAGCAGCGTAGCTTCCGGGCTCGGTGAGCAGTTCTTC. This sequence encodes CASSVASGLGEQFF.

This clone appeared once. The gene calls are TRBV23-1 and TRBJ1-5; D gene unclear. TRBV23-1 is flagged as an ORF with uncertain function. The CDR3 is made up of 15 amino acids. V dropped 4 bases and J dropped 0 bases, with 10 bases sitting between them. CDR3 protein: CASSLSGISNQPQHF. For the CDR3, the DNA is TGCGCCAGCAGTCTCTCGGGGATTAGCAATCAGCCCCAGCATTTT.

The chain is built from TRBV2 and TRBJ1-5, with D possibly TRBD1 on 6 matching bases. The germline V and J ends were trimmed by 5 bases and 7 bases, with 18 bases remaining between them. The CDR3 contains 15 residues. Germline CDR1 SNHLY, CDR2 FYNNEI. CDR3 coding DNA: TGTGCCAGCAGTCCGCGGATAGGGGGGGGGCAGCCCCAGCATTTT. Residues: CASSPRIGGGQPQHF.